The sequence of this T cell receptor (beta chain) was determined in a study of cytomegalovirus exposure and HLA in healthy donors. Study-wide points: Among the most significant clusters, several appeared linked to common viral pathogens in a later analysis.

Comments on this clone: What it binds is not known.

The length of the CDR3 is 15 residues. With 3 bases removed from V and 2 bases from J, the gap between germline ends came to 13 bases. The germline gives CDR1 SGHTA, CDR2 FQGTGA. PCR primers comprised 60 Vbeta and 13 Jbeta primers. Clones were read by immunoSEQ multiplex PCR, and TCRdb kept only the in-frame ones, dropping some. Of approximately 170,000 clones in the sample, around 80% were seen once. This chain uses TRBV7-3 with TRBJ2-5; D remains ambiguous. Sequencing was performed on PBMCs. The TCR originated in a woman in her forties in good health and CMV-seropositive. CDR3 sequence: CASSFTERKQETQYF. In DNA form, the CDR3 reads TGTGCCAGCAGCTTTACGGAGAGGAAACAAGAGACCCAGTACTTC.